The sequence of this TCR beta chain was determined in a study of CD8+ T cells in alopecia areata. Study overall: For the treated group, dosing was oral tofacitinib at 5 to 10 mg twice daily.

General study points: Within the top 100, expanded CD8+ clones significantly decreased with tofacitinib, as did scalp clonality. Lesional scalp, notably in alopecia totalis/universalis, had clonality above that of normal scalp.

Extracted RNA was reverse transcribed into cDNA, the sequencing template. Clones were sequenced by immunoSEQ multiplex PCR, and TCRdb holds only the in-frame ones, with some missing. Here the sample spans about 140,000 clones, roughly 82% being singletons. Trimming stripped 3 bases from V and 5 bases from J, with 13 bases between. This CDR3 is 14 amino acids long. The V gene's germline CDR1 is LNHDA and CDR2 SQIVND (reference sequence). A word on this clone: The antigen is undetermined.

Treatment denoted: oral pan-JAK inhibitor, 5-10 mg twice daily. This sequence was found in a human donor with alopecia areata. The source was CD8+ T cells sorted from blood, collected at week 4, from a patient treated with tofacitinib. This chain uses TRBV19 with TRBJ2-5, with D maybe TRBD2 (5 bases). In nucleotides, the CDR3 is TGTGCCAGTAGTATCCTCACTAGTTCGGAGACCCAGTACTTC. Translation: CASSILTSSETQYF. Full variable domain (remainder filled in from reference TRBV19 and TRBJ2-5): DGGITQSPKYLFRKEGQNVTLSCEQNLNHDAMYWYRQDPGQGLRLIYYSQIVNDFQKGDIAEGYSVSREKKESFPLTVTSAQKNPTAFYLCASSILTSSETQYFGPGTRLLVL.